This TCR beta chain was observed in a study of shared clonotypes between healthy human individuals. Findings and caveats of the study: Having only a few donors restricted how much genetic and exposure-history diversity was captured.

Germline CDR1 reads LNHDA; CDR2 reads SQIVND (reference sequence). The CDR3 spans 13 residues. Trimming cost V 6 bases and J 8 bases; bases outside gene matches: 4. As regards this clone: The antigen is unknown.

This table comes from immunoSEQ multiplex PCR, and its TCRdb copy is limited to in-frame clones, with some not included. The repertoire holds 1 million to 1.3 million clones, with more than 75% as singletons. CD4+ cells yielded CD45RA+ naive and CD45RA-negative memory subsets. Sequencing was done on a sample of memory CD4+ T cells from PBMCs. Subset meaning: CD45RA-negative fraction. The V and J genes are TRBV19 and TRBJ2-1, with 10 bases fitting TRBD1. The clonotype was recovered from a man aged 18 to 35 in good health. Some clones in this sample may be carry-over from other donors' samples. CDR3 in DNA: TGTGCCAGTAGAACGACAGGGGGCGATGAGCAGTTCTTC. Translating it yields CASRTTGGDEQFF.